Presented here are 15 T cell receptor beta chains from one specimen sequenced in a study of vaccination and CD4 T cells after COVID-19. Once obtained from cultured CD4+ T cells, the DNA was sequenced using the Oncomine TCR Beta short-read assay. TCRdb recomputed calls from the PCR reads with MiXCR, one row per CDR3 protein. The sample contains about 16,000 distinct CDR3 sequences, 70% to 80% of which appear only once. Their cognate antigens are unknown. Treatment noted: approximately 9-day PBMC culture with coronavirus spike peptide pools or control peptides (ViraFEST assay). The sequenced sample consisted of CD4+ T cells from blood, cultured in vitro. Receptors were obtained from a human donor who had recovered from COVID-19.

The chain couples TRBV6-1 to TRBJ1-5; 7 bases align to TRBD1. Germline assignment: CDR1 MNHNS and CDR2 SASEGT. J was trimmed by 5 bases and V by 7 bases; bases with no gene match: 8. The CDR3 totals 14 residues. CDR3: CASTMTGRHQPQHF. The CDR3 coding sequence is TGTGCCAGCACTATGACAGGGCGGCATCAGCCCCAGCATTTT.

The genes are TRBV20-1 and TRBJ2-3; perhaps TRBD2 as D (5 bases). Germline CDR1 DFQATT, CDR2 SNEGSKA (reference sequence). This CDR3 is 16 amino acids long. The V end lost 1 base, the J end lost 2 bases, and 16 bases lay between the germline ends. The CDR3 loop reads CSARVASKQSTDTQYF. The CDR3 nucleotides are TGCAGTGCTAGAGTGGCTAGCAAACAATCCACAGATACGCAGTATTTT.

The rearrangement joins TRBV20-1 to TRBJ2-7, with TRBD1 matching 9 bases. Germline trimming cut 3 bases from V and 3 bases from J; bases unmatched to any gene: 9. Germline V lookup: CDR1 DFQATT, CDR2 SNEGSKA (reference sequence). CDR3 length: 15 amino acids. The CDR3 region has the DNA TGCAGTGCTAGGGATGAGACGACAGGGGGCTACGAGCAGTACTTC. It translates to CSARDETTGGYEQYF.

This clonotype was detected a few times. The genes are TRBV27 and TRBJ1-2; no reliable D call. The CDR3 is 14 amino acids. CDR1 is MNHEY and CDR2 is SMNVEV in the germline V gene (reference sequence). V was pared by 3 bases and J by 5 bases, with 13 bases between. The CDR3 loop reads CASSFRRVGYGYTF. The CDR3 nucleotides are TGTGCCAGCAGTTTTCGTCGGGTCGGTTATGGCTACACCTTC.

The chain carries TRBV18 and TRBJ2-1; possible D gene TRBD1, 6 bases. From germline, CDR1 is KGHSH and CDR2 LQKENI. Between the trimmed V and J ends, which lost 3 bases and 6 bases, there was a span of 9 bases. The CDR3 is 13 amino acids. CDR3 residues: CASSPDRLNEQFF. The CDR3 coding sequence is TGTGCCAGCTCACCGGACAGACTCAATGAGCAGTTCTTC.

The CDR3 region is CASSLEYRGYTF. In nucleotides, the CDR3 is TGTGCCAGCAGCTTAGAGTACCGGGGCTACACCTTC. The V gene is TRBV7-8, the J gene TRBJ1-2; D gene ambiguous. Germline CDR1 SGHVS, CDR2 FQNEAQ. The CDR3 is made up of 12 amino acids. Trimming cost V 1 base and J 8 bases, with 8 bases left between them. Full variable domain (rest looked up from reference TRBV7-8 and TRBJ1-2): GAGVSQSPRYKVAKRGQDVALRCDPISGHVSLFWYQQALGQGPEFLTYFQNEAQLDKSGLPSDRFFAERPEGSVSTLKIQRTQQEDSAVYLCASSLEYRGYTFGSGTRLTVV.

The chain carries TRBV20-1 and TRBJ2-1; 9 bases map to TRBD1. Germline V gene lookup returns CDR1 DFQATT and CDR2 SNEGSKA (reference sequence). Losses at the gene ends were 3 bases for V and 6 bases for J; bases not matched to a gene: 12. This CDR3 spans 16 amino acids. CDR3 in DNA: TGCAGTGCTAGCCCACGGGGACAGGGAAAAGTCAATGAGCAGTTCTTC. Its translation: CSASPRGQGKVNEQFF.

This rearrangement joins TRBV6-5 to TRBJ1-2, with D unclear. V lost 2 bases, J lost 8 bases, and 12 bases lay in between. The CDR3 runs to 13 residues. CDR1 is MNHEY, CDR2 SVGAGI, per germline. CDR3 DNA: TGTGCCAGCAGTTACGGGCAGGTGGGGGGCTACACCTTC. It specifies CASSYGQVGGYTF.

This sequence joins TRBV9 and TRBJ2-3, with 11 bases lining up with TRBD2. Trimming took 2 bases from V and 3 from J; bases not matched to a gene: 8. The germline gives CDR1 SGDLS, CDR2 YYNGEE. The CDR3 totals 17 residues. This CDR3 is CASSVVSGRGGTDTQYF. CDR3 coding DNA: TGTGCCAGCAGCGTTGTTAGCGGGAGGGGTGGAACAGATACGCAGTATTTT.

V and J are TRBV7-2 and TRBJ1-3, with D possibly matching TRBD1 (6 bases). From germline, CDR1 is SGHTA and CDR2 FQGNSA. The ends were cut back, 4 bases at V and 4 bases at J, with 14 bases in the middle. The CDR3 totals 15 residues. CDR3 coding DNA: TGTGCCAGCAGCTCAACAGGGTTATTCGGAAACACCATATATTTT. Its protein is CASSSTGLFGNTIYF.

The CDR3: CASSPREGVGYGYTF. DNA of the CDR3: TGTGCCAGCAGCCCCCGGGAGGGCGTAGGGTATGGCTACACCTTC. The chain couples TRBV7-2 to TRBJ1-2; D is undetermined. This CDR3 has 15 amino acids. V lost 5 bases, J lost 5 bases, and 18 bases lay in between. Germline CDR1 SGHTA, CDR2 FQGNSA.

The CDR3 spells CASSLATGQGDTQYF. For the CDR3, the DNA is TGCGCCAGCAGCTTGGCGACAGGGCAGGGGGATACGCAGTATTTT. The chain joins TRBV5-1 to TRBJ2-3, with 7 bases identical to TRBD1. CDR1 is SGHRS, CDR2 YFSETQ, per germline. This CDR3 is built from 15 residues. V was pared by 0 bases and J by 6 bases, with 7 bases of the junction left unmatched.

The chain uses TRBV5-4 and TRBJ1-2; no firm D call. Trimming shortened V by 3 bases and J by 4 bases, and 10 bases separated the two germline ends. Germline V gives CDR1 SGHNT, CDR2 YYREEE (reference sequence). This CDR3 contains 13 residues. CDR3 amino acids: CASSSFSLYGYTF. The CDR3 DNA reads TGTGCCAGCAGCTCTTTCTCTCTCTATGGCTACACCTTC.

The chain employs TRBV11-2 and TRBJ1-1; 9 positions match TRBD1. The CDR3 length is 15 residues. V dropped 6 bases and J dropped 4; count of bases not matched to a gene: 9. Germline lookup yields CDR1 SGHAT and CDR2 FQNNGV. The CDR3 region is CASRNHRGLGTEAFF. CDR3 in DNA: TGTGCCAGCAGGAACCACAGGGGGCTAGGCACTGAAGCTTTCTTT. Full variable domain (rest looked up from reference TRBV11-2 and TRBJ1-1): EAGVAQSPRYKIIEKRQSVAFWCNPISGHATLYWYQQILGQGPKLLIQFQNNGVVDDSQLPKDRFSAERLKGVDSTLKIQPAKLEDSAVYLCASRNHRGLGTEAFFGQGTRLTVV.

This chain uses TRBV27 with TRBJ1-5; D remains ambiguous. Germline V lookup: CDR1 MNHEY, CDR2 SMNVEV (reference sequence). This CDR3 region has 17 residues. Deletions cut 6 bases from V and 0 bases from J, with 18 bases between. The CDR3 nucleotides read TGTGCCAGCAGCACAAAACCCGCCGGTTATAGCAATCAGCCCCAGCATTTT. Protein product: CASSTKPAGYSNQPQHF.